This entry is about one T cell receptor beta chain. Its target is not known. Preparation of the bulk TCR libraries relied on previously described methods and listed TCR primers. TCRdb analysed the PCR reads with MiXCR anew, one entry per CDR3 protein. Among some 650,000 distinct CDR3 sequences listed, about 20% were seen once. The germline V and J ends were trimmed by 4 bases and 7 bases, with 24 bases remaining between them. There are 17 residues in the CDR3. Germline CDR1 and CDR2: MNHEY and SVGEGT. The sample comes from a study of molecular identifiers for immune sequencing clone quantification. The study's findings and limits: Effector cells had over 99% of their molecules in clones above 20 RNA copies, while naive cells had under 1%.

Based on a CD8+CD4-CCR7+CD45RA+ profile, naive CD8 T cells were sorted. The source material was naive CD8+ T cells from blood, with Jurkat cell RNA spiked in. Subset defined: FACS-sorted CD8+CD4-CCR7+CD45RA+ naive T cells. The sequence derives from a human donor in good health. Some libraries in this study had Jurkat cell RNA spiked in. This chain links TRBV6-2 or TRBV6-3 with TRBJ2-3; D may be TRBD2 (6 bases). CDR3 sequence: CASSSLYVVGSTNTQYF. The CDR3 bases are TGTGCCAGCAGTTCCCTCTACGTAGTCGGGAGTACAAATACGCAGTATTTT.